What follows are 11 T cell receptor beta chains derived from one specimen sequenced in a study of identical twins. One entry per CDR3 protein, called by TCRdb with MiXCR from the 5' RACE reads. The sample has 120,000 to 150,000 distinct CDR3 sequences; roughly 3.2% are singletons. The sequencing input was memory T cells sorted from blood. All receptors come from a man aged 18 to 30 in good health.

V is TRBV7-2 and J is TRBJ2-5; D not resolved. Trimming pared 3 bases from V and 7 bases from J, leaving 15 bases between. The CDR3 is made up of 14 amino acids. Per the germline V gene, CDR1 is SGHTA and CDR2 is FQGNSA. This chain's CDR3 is CASSFSPTGGTQYF. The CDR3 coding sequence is TGTGCCAGCAGCTTTAGTCCTACTGGTGGGACCCAGTACTTC.

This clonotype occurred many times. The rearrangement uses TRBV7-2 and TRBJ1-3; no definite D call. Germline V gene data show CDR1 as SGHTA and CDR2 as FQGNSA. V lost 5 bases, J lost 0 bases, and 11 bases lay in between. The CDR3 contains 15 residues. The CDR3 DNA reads TGTGCCAGCAGCACGCGGCGGAGCTCTGGAAACACCATATATTTT. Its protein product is CASSTRRSSGNTIYF.

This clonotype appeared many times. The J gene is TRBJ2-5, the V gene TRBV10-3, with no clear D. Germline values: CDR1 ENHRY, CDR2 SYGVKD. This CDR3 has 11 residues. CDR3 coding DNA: TGTGCGATAGGCGGCCAAGAGACCCAGTACTTC. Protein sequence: CAIGGQETQYF.

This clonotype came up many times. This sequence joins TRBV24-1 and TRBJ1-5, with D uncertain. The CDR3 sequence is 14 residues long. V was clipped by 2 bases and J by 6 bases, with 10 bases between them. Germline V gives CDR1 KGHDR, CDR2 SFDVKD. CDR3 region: CATSDWTGSQPQHF. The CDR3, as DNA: TGTGCCACCAGTGATTGGACGGGAAGTCAGCCCCAGCATTTT.

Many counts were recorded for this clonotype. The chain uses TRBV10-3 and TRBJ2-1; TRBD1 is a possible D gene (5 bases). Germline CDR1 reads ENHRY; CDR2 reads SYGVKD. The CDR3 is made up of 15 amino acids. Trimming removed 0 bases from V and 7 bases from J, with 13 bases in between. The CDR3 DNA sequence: TGTGCCATCAGTGAGTCGCGGTCTCAGGGTAATGAGCAGTTCTTC. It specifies CAISESRSQGNEQFF.

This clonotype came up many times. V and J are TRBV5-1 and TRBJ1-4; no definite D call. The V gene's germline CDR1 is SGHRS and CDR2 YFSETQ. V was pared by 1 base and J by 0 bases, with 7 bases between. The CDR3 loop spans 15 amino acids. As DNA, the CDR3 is TGCGCCAGCAGCTTGCAAAGTGCAACTAATGAAAAACTGTTTTTT. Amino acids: CASSLQSATNEKLFF.

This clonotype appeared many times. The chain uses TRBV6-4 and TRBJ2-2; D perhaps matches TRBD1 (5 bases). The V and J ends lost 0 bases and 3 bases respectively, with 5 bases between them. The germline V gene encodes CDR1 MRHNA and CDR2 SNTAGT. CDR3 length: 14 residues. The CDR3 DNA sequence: TGTGCCAGCAGTGACTCACAGGACACCGGGGAGCTGTTTTTT. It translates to CASSDSQDTGELFF.

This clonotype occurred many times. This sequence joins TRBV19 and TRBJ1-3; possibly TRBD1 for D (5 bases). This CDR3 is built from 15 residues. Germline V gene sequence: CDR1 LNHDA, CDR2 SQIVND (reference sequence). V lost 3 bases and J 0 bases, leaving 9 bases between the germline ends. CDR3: CASSIMGGSGNTIYF. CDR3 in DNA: TGTGCCAGTAGTATCATGGGGGGCTCTGGAAACACCATATATTTT.

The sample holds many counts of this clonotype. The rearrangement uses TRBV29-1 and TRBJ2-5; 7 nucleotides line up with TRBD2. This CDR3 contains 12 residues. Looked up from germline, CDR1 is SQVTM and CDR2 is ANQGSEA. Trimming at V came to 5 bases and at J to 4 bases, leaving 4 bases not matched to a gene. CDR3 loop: CSVRLAGETQYF. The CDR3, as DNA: TGCAGCGTTCGTTTAGCGGGAGAGACCCAGTACTTC.

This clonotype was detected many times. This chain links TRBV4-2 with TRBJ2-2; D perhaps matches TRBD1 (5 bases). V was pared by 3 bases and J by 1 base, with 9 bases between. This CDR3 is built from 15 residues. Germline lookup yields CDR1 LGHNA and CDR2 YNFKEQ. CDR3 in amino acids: CASSHRQLNTGELFF. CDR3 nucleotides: TGTGCCAGCAGCCATAGACAGCTGAACACCGGGGAGCTGTTTTTT.

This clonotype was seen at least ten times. The CDR3 loop reads CATSETIPDTQYF. Written as DNA, the CDR3 is TGTGCCACCAGTGAGACTATCCCAGATACGCAGTATTTT. V gene TRBV24-1 combines with J gene TRBJ2-3; a possible D gene is TRBD2 (5 bases). Trimming cost V 4 bases and J 4 bases, with 8 bases left between them. The CDR3 has 13 amino acids. Germline assignment: CDR1 KGHDR and CDR2 SFDVKD.